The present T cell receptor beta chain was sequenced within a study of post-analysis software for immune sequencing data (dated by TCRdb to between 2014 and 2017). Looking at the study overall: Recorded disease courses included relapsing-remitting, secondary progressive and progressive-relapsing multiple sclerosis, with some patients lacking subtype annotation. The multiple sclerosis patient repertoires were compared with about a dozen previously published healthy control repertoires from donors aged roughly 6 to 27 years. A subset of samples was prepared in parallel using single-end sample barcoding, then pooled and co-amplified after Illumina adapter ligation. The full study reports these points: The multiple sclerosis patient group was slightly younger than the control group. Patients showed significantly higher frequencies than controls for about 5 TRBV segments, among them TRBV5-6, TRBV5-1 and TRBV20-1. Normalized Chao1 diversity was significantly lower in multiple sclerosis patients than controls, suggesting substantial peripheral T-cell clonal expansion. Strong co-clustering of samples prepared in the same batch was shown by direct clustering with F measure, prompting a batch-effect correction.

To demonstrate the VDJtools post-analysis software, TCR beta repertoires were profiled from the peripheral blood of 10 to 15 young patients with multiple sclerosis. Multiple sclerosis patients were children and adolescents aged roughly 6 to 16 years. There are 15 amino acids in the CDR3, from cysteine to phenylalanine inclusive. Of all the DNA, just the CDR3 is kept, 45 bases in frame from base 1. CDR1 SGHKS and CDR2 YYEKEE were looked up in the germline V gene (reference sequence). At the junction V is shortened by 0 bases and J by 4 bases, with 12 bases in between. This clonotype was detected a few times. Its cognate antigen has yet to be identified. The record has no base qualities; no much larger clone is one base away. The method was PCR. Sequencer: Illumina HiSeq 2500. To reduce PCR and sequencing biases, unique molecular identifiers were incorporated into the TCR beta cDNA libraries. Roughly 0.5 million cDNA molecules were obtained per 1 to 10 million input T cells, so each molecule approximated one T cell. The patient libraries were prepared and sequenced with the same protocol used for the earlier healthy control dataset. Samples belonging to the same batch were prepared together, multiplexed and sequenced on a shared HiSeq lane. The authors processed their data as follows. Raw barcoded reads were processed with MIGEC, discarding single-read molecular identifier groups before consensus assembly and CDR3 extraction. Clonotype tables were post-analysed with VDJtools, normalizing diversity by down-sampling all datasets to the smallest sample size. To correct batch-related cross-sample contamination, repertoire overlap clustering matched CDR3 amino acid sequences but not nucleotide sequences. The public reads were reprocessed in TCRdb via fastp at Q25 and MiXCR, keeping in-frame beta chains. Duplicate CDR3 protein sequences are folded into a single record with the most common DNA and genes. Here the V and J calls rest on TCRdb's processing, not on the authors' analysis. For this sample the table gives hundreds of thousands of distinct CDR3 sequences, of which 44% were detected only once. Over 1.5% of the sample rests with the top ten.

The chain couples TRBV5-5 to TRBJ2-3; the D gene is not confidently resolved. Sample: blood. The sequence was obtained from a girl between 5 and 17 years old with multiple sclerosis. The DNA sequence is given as TGTGCCAGCAGCTTGGATGGGGATGGGTCAGATACGCAGTATTTT. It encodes CASSLDGDGSDTQYF.